Listed below are T cell receptor beta chains from one sample, sequenced in a study of blood T cell repertoires in COVID-19. Assay used: immunoSEQ multiplex PCR; TCRdb lists only in-frame clones, some missing. The table shows 90,000 to 120,000 clones, with roughly 83% occurring only once. Sequenced: peripheral blood. These receptors came from a human donor in a cohort sampled during active COVID-19. Each CDR3 is given without its conserved first and last residue. Clone size, where shown, is once, few, many, or a class for clones that have expanded.

ASSSGGQSEAF,TRBJ1-1,TRBV5-5,-
ATSPRASSSYEQY,TRBJ2-7,TRBV19,-
ASSLVQGADSEQY,TRBJ2-7,TRBV7-9,-
SDRGGTPGDYGYT,TRBJ1-2,TRBV29-1,few
ASSPPPNSGNTIY,TRBJ1-3,TRBV18,-
ASRGWDGGGQPQH,TRBJ1-5,TRBV19,-
ASSFGLASTDTQY,TRBJ2-3,TRBV5-1,-
ASSLEAGGRSPLH,TRBJ1-6,TRBV7-2,-
ASRGGGGTEAF,TRBJ1-1,TRBV6-5,-
ASSLRGQTMNTEAF,TRBJ1-1,TRBV27,-
ATSDAQSGVNYGYT,TRBJ1-2,TRBV24-1,-
SVEPMSSYNEQF,TRBJ2-1,TRBV29-1,-
ASVRDSLQETQY,TRBJ2-5,TRBV18,-
ASGLSQGASSPLH,TRBJ1-6,TRBV12-5,-
ASSLYAQTENTEAF,TRBJ1-1,TRBV5-6,once
ASSVVSGQNSGANVLT,TRBJ2-6,TRBV7-8,-
ASSSPGGSYNSPLH,TRBJ1-6,TRBV7-9,-
ASAGTRNTGELF,TRBJ2-2,TRBV19,-
ASSVTGGYTEAF,TRBJ1-1,TRBV7-2,-
ASSEARYSTDTQY,TRBJ2-3,TRBV6-1,-
ASSLGTLYGYT,TRBJ1-2,TRBV3-1/TRBV3-2,-
ASSQDGTGGLYNSPLH,TRBJ1-6,TRBV3-1/TRBV3-2,-
ATSDPGGTDTQY,TRBJ2-3,TRBV24-1,-
ASSFISTGGSGNEKLF,TRBJ1-4,TRBV5-1,-
ASSEISGNTGELF,TRBJ2-2,TRBV2,-
ASSVGLAGVGYEQY,TRBJ2-7,TRBV9,-
ASSIDPGQGVRNEQF,TRBJ2-1,TRBV19,once
ASSLQGGQPQH,TRBJ1-5,TRBV27,-
ASSQDGGQSGTGELF,TRBJ2-2,TRBV14,-
ASKPGQITGELF,TRBJ2-2,TRBV11-2,-
ASTPSSGQGVSGYT,TRBJ1-2,TRBV6-2/TRBV6-3,-
ASSLRGTYDGYT,TRBJ1-2,TRBV27,-
ASTRLAGDGGEQF,TRBJ2-1,TRBV5-1,-
ASSTGHNSPLH,TRBJ1-6,TRBV7-3,-
ASSLAGVPLGF,TRBJ2-1,TRBV12-3/TRBV12-4,-
ASSLLIANTGELF,TRBJ2-2,TRBV28,-
ASSPDIAGGREQF,TRBJ2-1,TRBV18,-
ASSVESTGAGRGNYGYT,TRBJ1-2,TRBV9,-
ASSPSGTNTGELF,TRBJ2-2,TRBV7-2,few
ASSFRREVSYNEQF,TRBJ2-1,TRBV25-1,-
ASSVLILTGVDTGELF,TRBJ2-2,TRBV11-2,-
ASSYPTGSLLTSGNTIY,TRBJ1-3,TRBV6-2/TRBV6-3,-
ASRDTGLNYEQY,TRBJ2-7,TRBV6-6,many
ASSLSRGSTEAF,TRBJ1-1,TRBV5-5,-
ASRKTANTGELF,TRBJ2-2,TRBV25-1,-
ASSSLGRTEAF,TRBJ1-1,TRBV27,-
ASSEQAGGFYEQY,TRBJ2-7,TRBV6-1,-
AISELGQYNSPLH,TRBJ1-6,TRBV10-3,-
ASSLGPEGGNTIY,TRBJ1-3,TRBV7-4,-
ASSSDRGQNTEAF,TRBJ1-1,TRBV5-4,-
ATSDGGLAGEQF,TRBJ2-1,TRBV24-1,once
ASSRGNTEAF,TRBJ1-1,TRBV7-9,few
ASSLGLAGASNTGELF,TRBJ2-2,TRBV9,-
ASSTPGGSDGNTIY,TRBJ1-3,TRBV19,-
ASRAWNTEAF,TRBJ1-1,TRBV28,-
ASSTRTSLEAF,TRBJ1-1,TRBV27,-
ASSPWASGGQGTGELF,TRBJ2-2,TRBV3-1/TRBV3-2,-
ASSTDPSWDRDQPQH,TRBJ1-5,TRBV7-8,-